This TCR beta chain originates from a study of cytomegalovirus exposure and HLA in healthy donors. With 60 Vbeta and 13 Jbeta primers, the PCR was carried out. Using immunoSEQ multiplex PCR, the repertoire was profiled, and TCRdb retains in-frame clones only, with some absent. In the table there are about 90,000 clones, 50% to 75% of which are singletons. Germline CDR1 KGHSH, CDR2 LQKENI. J lost 3 bases, V lost 3 bases, and 7 bases had no gene match. This CDR3 has 16 residues. The sample consisted of PBMCs. The sequence was obtained from a young man in good health and CMV-seronegative. The chain employs TRBV18 and TRBJ2-3; 9 bases match TRBD2. In nucleotides, the CDR3 is TGTGCCAGCTCACCCCTCGGACTAGCGATGACAGATACGCAGTATTTT. This sequence encodes CASSPLGLAMTDTQYF. Full variable domain (outside the CDR3, taken from reference TRBV18 and TRBJ2-3): NAGVMQNPRHLVRRRGQEARLRCSPMKGHSHVYWYRQLPEEGLKFMVYLQKENIIDESGMPKERFSAEFPKEGPSILRIQQVVRGDSAAYFCASSPLGLAMTDTQYFGPGTRLTVL.